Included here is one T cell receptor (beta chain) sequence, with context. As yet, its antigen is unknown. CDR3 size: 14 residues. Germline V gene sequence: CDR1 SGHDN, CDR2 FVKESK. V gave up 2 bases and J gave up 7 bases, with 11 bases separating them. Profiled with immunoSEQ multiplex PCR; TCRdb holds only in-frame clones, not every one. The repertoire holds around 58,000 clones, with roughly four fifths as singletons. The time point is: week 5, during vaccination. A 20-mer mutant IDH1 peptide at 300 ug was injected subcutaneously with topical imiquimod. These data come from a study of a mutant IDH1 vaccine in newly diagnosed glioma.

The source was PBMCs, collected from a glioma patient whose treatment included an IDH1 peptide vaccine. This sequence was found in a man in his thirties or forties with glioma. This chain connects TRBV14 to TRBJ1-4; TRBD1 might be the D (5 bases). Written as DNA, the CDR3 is TGTGCCAGCAGCCAACAAGCGGGGGTTGAAAAACTGTTTTTT. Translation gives CASSQQAGVEKLFF.